The 29 T cell receptor beta chains reported below all come from one sample, sequenced in a study of blood T cell repertoires in COVID-19. Generated by immunoSEQ multiplex PCR, the TCRdb table keeps only in-frame clones and is missing some. The sample has 70,000 or so clones, 85% to 90% seen once. The sequencing sample was made of peripheral blood. The origin of the receptors is an elderly woman with active or convalescent COVID-19.

V and J are TRBV5-6 and TRBJ1-3; 9 nucleotides align to TRBD1. From germline, CDR1 is SGHDT and CDR2 YYEEEE. The CDR3 runs to 14 residues. The V and J ends lost 7 bases and 4 bases, in that order; junction bases with no gene match: 6. The CDR3 DNA reads as TGTGCCAGCCGCGGACAGGGGTTCGGAAACACCATATATTTT. Translating it yields CASRGQGFGNTIYF. The full variable domain, with the rest looked up from reference TRBV5-6 and TRBJ1-3, is DAGVTQSPTHLIKTRGQQVTLRCSPKSGHDTVSWYQQALGQGPQFIFQYYEEEERQRGNFPDRFSGHQFPNYSSELNVNALLLGDSALYLCASRGQGFGNTIYFGEGSWLTVV.

V usage is TRBV12-3 or TRBV12-4 and J usage is TRBJ2-1; D ambiguous. The V gene lost 6 bases and the J gene lost 7 bases, with 10 bases spanning the gap. The length of the CDR3 is 12 residues. The CDR3 loop reads CASSSLGNEQFF. Written as DNA, the CDR3 is TGTGCCAGCAGCAGTCTCGGGAATGAGCAGTTCTTC.

This chain connects TRBV12-3 or TRBV12-4 to TRBJ2-1, with 8 bases lining up with TRBD1. Trimming cost V 4 bases and J 8 bases; bases outside gene matches: 4. CDR3 size: 13 residues. The CDR3 spells CASSWTGLDEQFF. The CDR3 DNA sequence: TGTGCCAGCAGTTGGACAGGGTTAGATGAGCAGTTCTTC.

This clone was detected once. V and J are TRBV3-1 (or the pseudogene TRBV3-2) and TRBJ1-1, with TRBD1 matching over 9 bases. Germline values: CDR1 LGHDT, CDR2 YNNKEL (reference sequence). CDR3 length: 14 residues. Trimming removed 0 bases from V and 10 bases from J; junction bases left unmatched: 6. The CDR3 protein is CASSQDHRTGAAFF. The CDR3 bases are TGTGCCAGCAGCCAAGATCATAGGACAGGGGCAGCTTTCTTT.

The rearrangement joins TRBV5-5 to TRBJ1-2; D not certain. The germline CDR1 and CDR2 sequences are SGHKS and YYEKEE (reference sequence). CDR3 length: 14 amino acids. V lost 1 base and J 6 bases, leaving 13 bases between the germline ends. The CDR3 here is CASSLWAMRDGYTF. CDR3 bases: TGTGCCAGCAGCTTGTGGGCGATGAGGGATGGCTACACCTTC.

This rearrangement joins TRBV7-9 to TRBJ1-1, with D maybe TRBD1 (6 bases). The germline V gene has CDR1 SEHNR and CDR2 FQNEAQ (reference sequence). CDR3 length: 14 amino acids. Trimming took off 5 bases at V and 1 base at J, with 11 bases between the two ends. CDR3 in amino acids: CASSPLTGNTEAFF. In nucleotides, the CDR3 is TGTGCCAGCAGCCCCCTGACAGGGAACACTGAAGCTTTCTTT.

The chain is built from TRBV7-2 and TRBJ1-2; 8 nucleotides line up with TRBD1. The J segment lost 3 bases and the V segment lost 5 bases, leaving 11 bases of the junction unmatched. The CDR3 extends over 16 amino acids. Germline V gives CDR1 SGHTA, CDR2 FQGNSA. The CDR3: CASSAARGQGHYGYTF. The CDR3 coding sequence is TGTGCCAGCAGCGCGGCCCGAGGACAGGGCCACTATGGCTACACCTTC.

This clone was picked up one time. The rearrangement joins TRBV15 to TRBJ1-4; D remains unclear. CDR1 is LNHNV, CDR2 YYDKDF, per germline (reference sequence). The CDR3 runs to 18 residues. Between the trimmed V and J ends, which lost 0 bases and 0 bases, there was a span of 14 bases. CDR3 in amino acids: CATSRDRPNLATNEKLFF. CDR3 bases: TGTGCCACCAGCAGAGACCGTCCTAACCTTGCAACTAATGAAAAACTGTTTTTT. Drawing the rest from reference TRBV15 and TRBJ1-4, the complete variable domain is DAMVIQNPRYQVTQFGKPVTLSCSQTLNHNVMYWYQQKSSQAPKLLFHYYDKDFNNEADTPDNFQSRRPNTSFCFLDIRSPGLGDTAMYLCATSRDRPNLATNEKLFFGSGTQLSVL.

V is TRBV3-1 (or the pseudogene TRBV3-2) and J is TRBJ1-1; D is undetermined. Trimming took off 3 bases at V and 1 base at J, with 6 bases between the two ends. This CDR3 has 13 amino acids. Germline lookup yields CDR1 LGHDT and CDR2 YNNKEL (reference sequence). The CDR3 protein is CASSHGENTEAFF. The CDR3 region has the DNA TGTGCCAGCAGCCATGGAGAGAACACTGAAGCTTTCTTT.

The V call is TRBV7-2, the J call TRBJ1-2; no definite D call. CDR1 SGHTA and CDR2 FQGNSA come from the germline V gene. V gave up 5 bases and J gave up 1 base, with 11 bases separating them. CDR3 length: 14 residues. CDR3 sequence reads: CASSQYGSNYGYTF. The CDR3 nucleotides read TGTGCCAGCAGCCAGTACGGGAGTAACTATGGCTACACCTTC.

This clone was seen a few times. The rearrangement joins TRBV19 to TRBJ1-3; D is ambiguous. The CDR3 runs to 16 residues. Germline-derived CDR1 and CDR2 are LNHDA and SQIVND (reference sequence). Trimming pared 3 bases from V and 0 bases from J, leaving 12 bases between. The CDR3 DNA reads as TGTGCCAGTAGTATGTTGGCCGGGAGCTCTGGAAACACCATATATTTT. Translated: CASSMLAGSSGNTIYF.

The chain links TRBV2 to TRBJ1-2; a possible D gene is TRBD1 (6 bases). The ends were cut back, 6 bases at V and 5 bases at J, with 16 bases in the middle. Germline lookup yields CDR1 SNHLY and CDR2 FYNNEI. This CDR3 has 14 residues. The CDR3 DNA sequence: TGTGCCAGCAGCAGGGCCAGGGGACAATATGGCTACACCTTC. Amino acids: CASSRARGQYGYTF.

The V call is TRBV7-2, the J call TRBJ1-6; perhaps TRBD1 as D (5 bases). The CDR3 totals 14 residues. Germline V gene lookup returns CDR1 SGHTA and CDR2 FQGNSA. Trimming took off 7 bases at V and 10 bases at J, with 17 bases between the two ends. DNA of the CDR3: TGTGCCAGCATCGAGGGAGGACATGGATCACCCCTCCACTTT. Its translation: CASIEGGHGSPLHF.

This clone was found once. The chain has TRBV11-2 and TRBJ1-1; D is ambiguous. Germline V gene sequence: CDR1 SGHAT, CDR2 FQNNGV. V shed 5 bases and J shed 5 bases, with 18 bases lying between them. CDR3 length equals 15 residues. Written as DNA, the CDR3 is TGTGCCAGCAGCCAGACGGGCGACGGGAGGACTGAAGCTTTCTTT. Translation gives CASSQTGDGRTEAFF.

This chain joins TRBV6-5 and TRBJ1-6; unclear D gene. The CDR3 sequence is 16 residues long. CDR1 is MNHEY and CDR2 is SVGAGI in the germline V gene. With 0 bases removed from V and 4 bases from J, the gap between germline ends came to 10 bases. The CDR3 sequence: CASSYSTNRYNSPLHF. In DNA, the CDR3 is TGTGCCAGCAGTTACTCCACAAACAGATATAATTCACCCCTCCACTTT.

This chain joins TRBV2 and TRBJ1-2; TRBD1 is a possible D gene (5 bases). The germline V gene has CDR1 SNHLY and CDR2 FYNNEI. This CDR3 contains 15 residues. The germline V and J ends were trimmed by 6 bases and 6 bases, with 20 bases remaining between them. The CDR3 DNA sequence: TGTGCCAGCAGGCGGCCAGGCAGGGTTCAAGATGGCTACACCTTC. This sequence encodes CASRRPGRVQDGYTF.

This chain joins TRBV7-8 and TRBJ2-1; 11 positions match TRBD2. The CDR3 sequence is 15 residues long. Germline values: CDR1 SGHVS, CDR2 FQNEAQ. The junction had 4 bases not matched to a gene; V was cut back by 3 bases and J by 6 bases. The CDR3 nucleotides are TGTGCCAGCAGCTTGGGACTAGCGGACATCAATGAGCAGTTCTTC. Residues: CASSLGLADINEQFF.

The CDR3 sequence: CACRQVPLYGYTF. CDR3 in DNA: TGTGCCTGCAGACAGGTCCCACTTTATGGCTACACCTTC. V is TRBV30 and J is TRBJ1-2, with D perhaps TRBD1 (6 bases). Germline CDR1 reads GTSNPN; CDR2 reads SVGIG (reference sequence). V gave up 6 bases and J gave up 5 bases, with 16 bases separating them. This CDR3 spans 13 amino acids.

This clone was counted only a few times. This chain connects TRBV4-2 to TRBJ2-2; maybe TRBD2 (5 bases). The germline V gene has CDR1 LGHNA and CDR2 YNFKEQ. With 4 bases removed from V and 6 bases from J, the gap between germline ends came to 15 bases. The CDR3 runs to 15 residues. The CDR3 here is CASSRPPDSSGELFF. In DNA form, the CDR3 reads TGTGCCAGCAGCCGACCCCCGGACTCCTCCGGGGAGCTGTTTTTT.

The rearrangement joins TRBV6-6 to TRBJ1-1; the D gene is possibly TRBD1 (5 bases). The germline V gene has CDR1 MNHNY and CDR2 SVGAGI (reference sequence). The CDR3 is 17 residues long. V shed 5 bases and J shed 1 base, with 20 bases lying between them. CDR3 residues: CASSLWAGPTGNTEAFF. For the CDR3, the DNA is TGTGCCAGCAGTCTTTGGGCAGGTCCAACAGGGAACACTGAAGCTTTCTTT.

The J gene is TRBJ1-5, the V gene TRBV6-5; no reliable D call. The CDR3 sequence is 15 residues long. The V end lost 6 bases, the J end lost 0 bases, and 12 bases lay between the germline ends. Looked up from germline, CDR1 is MNHEY and CDR2 is SVGAGI. The CDR3 loop is CASRVRKHSNQPQHF. DNA for the CDR3: TGTGCCAGCAGGGTCCGAAAGCATAGCAATCAGCCCCAGCATTTT.

The J gene is TRBJ2-5, the V gene TRBV2; possibly TRBD1 for D (7 bases). The CDR3 totals 14 residues. V was shortened by 2 bases and J by 4 bases, with 11 bases between the two germline ends. Germline-derived CDR1 and CDR2 are SNHLY and FYNNEI. CDR3 bases: TGTGCCAGCAGTGAAAGACAGGGAGGAGAGACCCAGTACTTC. Its protein product is CASSERQGGETQYF.

This chain connects TRBV18 to TRBJ1-2; TRBD1 is a possible D gene (6 bases). V was trimmed by 3 bases and J by 3 bases, leaving 11 bases between them. Germline V CDR1 and CDR2: KGHSH, LQKENI. This CDR3 region has 14 residues. CDR3 sequence (DNA): TGTGCCAGCTCACCTTCAGGGGATCACTATGGCTACACCTTC. Its translation: CASSPSGDHYGYTF.

The chain is built from TRBV7-8 and TRBJ1-4; 10 positions agree with TRBD1. CDR1 is SGHVS, CDR2 FQNEAQ, per germline. After removal of 3 bases from V and 8 bases from J, the junction contained 9 bases not matched to a gene. This CDR3 region has 16 residues. This CDR3 is CASSFHPGTGEEKLFF. In nucleotides, the CDR3 is TGTGCCAGCAGCTTTCACCCCGGGACAGGGGAAGAAAAACTGTTTTTT.

The V gene is TRBV7-9, the J gene TRBJ2-1, with a tentative D call TRBD2 (5 bases). CDR3 size: 15 residues. Germline CDR1 SEHNR, CDR2 FQNEAQ (reference sequence). Trimming left V 5 bases short and J 5 bases short, with 16 bases between. The CDR3 protein is CASSIIALRDNEQFF. CDR3 in DNA: TGTGCCAGCAGCATCATAGCGCTTCGGGACAATGAGCAGTTCTTC.

The chain is built from TRBV10-1 and TRBJ2-1, with unresolved D. Trimming took 4 bases from V and 7 from J, leaving 8 bases between them. The CDR3 totals 12 residues. In germline, CDR1 is WNHNN, CDR2 SYGVQD (reference sequence). CDR3 DNA: TGCGCCAGCAGTGTTCGAGAAAATGAGCAGTTCTTC. Translated, it gives CASSVRENEQFF.

V usage is TRBV7-2 and J usage is TRBJ2-7; D is ambiguous. Per germline, CDR1 SGHTA and CDR2 FQGNSA. The V and J ends lost 2 bases and 2 bases respectively, with 13 bases between them. CDR3 length: 15 amino acids. CDR3 nucleotides: TGTGCCAGCAGCTTAACCCCACCCCAGGCCTACGAGCAGTACTTC. Residues: CASSLTPPQAYEQYF.

This clone was observed a single time. The chain carries TRBV3-1 (or the pseudogene TRBV3-2) and TRBJ2-7; D perhaps matches TRBD2 (5 bases). The CDR3 is 17 residues long. Germline CDR1 LGHDT, CDR2 YNNKEL (reference sequence). Trimming removed 4 bases from V and 2 bases from J, with 21 bases in between. CDR3 in DNA: TGTGCCAGCAGCCGGAACGCACCCACTAGAGGGACCTACGAGCAGTACTTC. Protein: CASSRNAPTRGTYEQYF.

V is TRBV18 and J is TRBJ2-7; 7 bases line up with TRBD1. The CDR3 has 15 amino acids. Trimming at V came to 3 bases and at J to 0 bases, leaving 5 bases not matched to a gene. Germline CDR1 reads KGHSH; CDR2 reads LQKENI. The CDR3 region is CASSPGTVSSYEQYF. CDR3 sequence (DNA): TGTGCCAGCTCACCCGGGACAGTTAGCTCCTACGAGCAGTACTTC.